The T cell receptor (beta chain) under discussion was sequenced for a study of cytotoxic CD8 clonotypes in ibrutinib-treated CLL. Study details: Patient counts were about twelve relapsed/refractory, about 15 treatment-naive and around 17 IGHV unmutated. Responses: some 25 partial, 2 complete; after median about 68 months, about 15 stayed remitted, roughly 12 progressed.

Findings and limits, study-wide: Clonality showed a rise at ibrutinib response that reversed toward baseline at progression. Baseline clonality, higher than in age-matched healthy donors, tracked circulating CD8+ T-cell counts.

This CDR3 comprises 15 residues. V lost 5 bases to trimming and J lost 1 base, with 11 bases between them. Germline values: CDR1 SGHVS, CDR2 FQNEAQ. On this clone itself: Its antigen remains unknown.

TCRdb's table, derived via immunoSEQ multiplex PCR, lists solely in-frame clones and lacks some. The profile shows roughly 70,000 clones, 80% of them singletons. The V gene is TRBV7-8, the J gene TRBJ1-4; a possible D gene is TRBD1 (5 bases). This sequence originates from a human donor with chronic lymphocytic leukemia. Material: PBMCs, obtained at disease progression, from a patient treated with ibrutinib. CDR3 region: CASSRGQGTNEKLFF. DNA for the CDR3: TGTGCCAGCAGCCGCGGGCAGGGAACTAATGAAAAACTGTTTTTT.